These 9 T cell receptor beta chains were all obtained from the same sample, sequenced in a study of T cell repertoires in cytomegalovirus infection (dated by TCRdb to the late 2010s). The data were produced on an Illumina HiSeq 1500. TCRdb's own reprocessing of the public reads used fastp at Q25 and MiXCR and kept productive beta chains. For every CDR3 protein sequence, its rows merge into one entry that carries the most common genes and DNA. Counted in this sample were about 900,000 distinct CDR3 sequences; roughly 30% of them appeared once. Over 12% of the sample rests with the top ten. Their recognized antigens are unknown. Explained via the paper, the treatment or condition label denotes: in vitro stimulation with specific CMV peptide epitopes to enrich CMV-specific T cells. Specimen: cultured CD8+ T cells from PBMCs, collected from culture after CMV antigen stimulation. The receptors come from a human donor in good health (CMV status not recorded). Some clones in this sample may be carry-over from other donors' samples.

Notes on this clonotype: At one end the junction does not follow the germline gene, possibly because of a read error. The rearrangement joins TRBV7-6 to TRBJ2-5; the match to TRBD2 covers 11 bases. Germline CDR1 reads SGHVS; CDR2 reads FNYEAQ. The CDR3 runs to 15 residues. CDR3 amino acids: CVSSVSGGAGETQYF. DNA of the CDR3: TGTGTCAGCAGCGTTAGCGGGGGGGCCGGGGAGACCCAGTACTTC.

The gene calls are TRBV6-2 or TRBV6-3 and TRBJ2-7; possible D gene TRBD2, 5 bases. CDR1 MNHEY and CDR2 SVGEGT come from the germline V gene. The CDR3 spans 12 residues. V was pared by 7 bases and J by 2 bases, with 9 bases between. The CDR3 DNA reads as TGTGCCAGCAATCTGGGAGCCTACGAGCAGTACTTC. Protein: CASNLGAYEQYF.

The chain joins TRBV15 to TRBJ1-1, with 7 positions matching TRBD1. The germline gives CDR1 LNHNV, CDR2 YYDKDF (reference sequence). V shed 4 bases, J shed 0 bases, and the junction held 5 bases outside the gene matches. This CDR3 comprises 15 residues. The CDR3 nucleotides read TGTGCCACCAGCATGAGGACAGGACTGAACACTGAAGCTTTCTTT. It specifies CATSMRTGLNTEAFF.

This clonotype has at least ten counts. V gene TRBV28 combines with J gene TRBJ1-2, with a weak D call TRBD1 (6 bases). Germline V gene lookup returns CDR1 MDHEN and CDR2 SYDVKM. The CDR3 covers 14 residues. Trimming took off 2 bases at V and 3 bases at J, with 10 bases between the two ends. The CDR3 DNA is TGTGCCAGCAGTTTAGCAGGGGCTGACTATGGCTACACCTTC. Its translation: CASSLAGADYGYTF.

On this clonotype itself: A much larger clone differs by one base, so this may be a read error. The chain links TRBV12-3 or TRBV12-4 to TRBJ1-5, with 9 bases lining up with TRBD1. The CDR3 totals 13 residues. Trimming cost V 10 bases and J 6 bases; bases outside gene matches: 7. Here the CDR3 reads CANSDRGSQPQHF. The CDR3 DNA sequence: TGTGCCAACAGCGACAGGGGGAGTCAGCCCCAGCATTTT.

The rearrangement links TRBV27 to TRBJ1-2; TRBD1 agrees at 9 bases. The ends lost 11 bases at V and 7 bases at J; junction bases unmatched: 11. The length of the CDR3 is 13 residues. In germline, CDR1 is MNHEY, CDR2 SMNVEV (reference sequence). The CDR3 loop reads CAVKLGTGIGYTF. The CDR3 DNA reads TGTGCCGTTAAGCTGGGGACAGGGATTGGCTACACCTTC.

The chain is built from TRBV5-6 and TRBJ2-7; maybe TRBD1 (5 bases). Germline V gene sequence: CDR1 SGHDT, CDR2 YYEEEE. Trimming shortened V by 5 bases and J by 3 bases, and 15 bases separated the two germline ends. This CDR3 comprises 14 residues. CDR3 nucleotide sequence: TGTGCCAGCAGAACTTCCGGACACCTCTACGAGCAGTACTTC. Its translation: CASRTSGHLYEQYF.

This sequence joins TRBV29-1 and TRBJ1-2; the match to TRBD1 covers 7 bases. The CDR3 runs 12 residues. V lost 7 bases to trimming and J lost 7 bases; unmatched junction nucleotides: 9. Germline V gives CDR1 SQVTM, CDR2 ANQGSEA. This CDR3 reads CSAPTGSGGYTF. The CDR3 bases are TGCAGCGCCCCGACAGGGAGTGGTGGCTACACCTTC.

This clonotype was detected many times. The CDR3 spells CASSLGTGSGQPQHF. DNA of the CDR3: TGTGCCAGCAGCTTAGGGACTGGGTCAGGGCAGCCCCAGCATTTT. This chain joins TRBV7-6 and TRBJ1-5; a possible D gene is TRBD1 (5 bases). This CDR3 has 15 amino acids. Germline loops: CDR1 SGHVS, CDR2 FNYEAQ. Trimming removed 1 base at V and 7 bases at J, with 14 bases between.